This T cell receptor beta chain is drawn from a study of shared clonotypes between healthy human individuals. Overall study: The donor pool was made up of a couple of women and a few men aged 18 to 49.

CD4+ cell separation produced CD45RA+ naive and CD45RA-negative memory subsets. Points from the study as a whole: Some clonotypes were shared by all four sorted-subset donors, while others were not shared. The non-shared ones had lower generation probabilities than the shared ones.

Germline-derived CDR1 and CDR2 are SGHAT and FQNNGV. CDR3 length: 13 amino acids. V was cut by 6 bases and J by 8 bases, with 16 bases left in between. About this clone: The antigen is not known.

Produced via immunoSEQ multiplex PCR; TCRdb's table is partial and in-frame only. The data hold about a million clones, with under 80% observed a single time. The chain combines TRBV11-2 with TRBJ1-2; D uncertain. This sequence originates from a man aged 18 to 29 in good health. The specimen sequenced was memory CD4+ T cells sorted from blood. Described subset: CD45RA-negative fraction. The CDR3 is CASSPTGLRGYTF. DNA of the CDR3: TGTGCCAGCAGTCCCACCGGGCTCAGAGGCTACACCTTC.